The clone carrying this T cell receptor beta chain was seen repeatedly, ten times or more. Its antigen is undetermined. Template switching added a universal primer site, and cDNA bore unique molecular identifiers. TCRdb redid the calling of the 5' RACE reads with MiXCR, one entry per CDR3 protein. This sample yields more than 650,000 distinct CDR3 sequences, of which around 6% are seen a single time; about 1.8% belongs to the top ten. This entry is derived from a study of identical twins. General study results and limits: Researchers reported weaker excess twin sharing in beta out-of-frame sequences. Those out-of-frame alpha sequences shared by twins showed an excess of low generation probability.

In germline, CDR1 is MNHNS, CDR2 SASEGT. V dropped 6 bases and J dropped 2; count of bases not matched to a gene: 6. The CDR3 is 15 amino acids. This chain uses TRBV6-1 with TRBJ2-7, with 11 bases fitting TRBD2. The TCR originated in a man younger than 35 in good health. Sequenced input: naive T cells sorted from blood. CDR3: CASSRTSGPTYEQYV. CDR3 nucleotide sequence: TGTGCCAGCAGCAGGACTAGCGGGCCTACCTACGAGCAGTACGTC.